Listed below are T cell receptor beta chains from one sample, sequenced in a study of T-cell memory formation after mild COVID-19. One entry per CDR3 protein results from TCRdb running MiXCR on the 5' RACE reads. The data hold a few hundred thousand distinct CDR3 sequences, with 20% to 25% observed a single time. The specimen was PBMCs or a T cell subset sorted from them (not recorded which). These receptors were obtained from a young man who had mild COVID-19 (a few samples of this study predate the infection). Cell type and time point are not known. Each CDR3 is given with its conserved first and last residue. A D gene is named only where the DNA matches it firmly. For some rows the clone size is stated as once, few or many, or as a class when expanded; others skip it.

TRBJ2-5	NA	TRBV12-3/TRBV12-4	many	TGTGCCAGCAGTTTCGGTGACCGCTTCCAAGAGACCCAGTACTTC	CASSFGDRFQETQYF
TRBJ2-3	TRBD2	TRBV5-5	NA	TGTGCCATCGGCAGACTAGCGGGGACTAGCACAGATACGCAGTATTTT	CAIGRLAGTSTDTQYF
TRBJ2-3	NA	TRBV6-5	NA	TGTGCCAGCAGTTACCTAACCCCTCCTGAAACAGATACGCAGTATTTT	CASSYLTPPETDTQYF
TRBJ1-2	NA	TRBV7-9	NA	TGTGCCAGCAGCTTAGAGAGCGGGACACCTAACTATGGCTACACCTTC	CASSLESGTPNYGYTF
TRBJ2-1	NA	TRBV12-3/TRBV12-4	NA	TGTGCCAGCAGTGCCGCAGGACTCAATGAGCAGTTCTTC	CASSAAGLNEQFF
TRBJ2-5	TRBD1	TRBV4-3	few	TGCGCCAGCAGCCTTGCCCGGGACAGGGAGGAGACCCAGTACTTC	CASSLARDREETQYF
TRBJ2-7	TRBD2	TRBV20-1	NA	TGCAGTGCTCACCCTAGCGGGCCCTACGAGCAGTACTTC	CSAHPSGPYEQYF
TRBJ1-5	NA	TRBV12-3/TRBV12-4	NA	TGTGCCAGCAGTCCTCCCGGGTCGGGAAGCAATCAGCCCCAGCATTTT	CASSPPGSGSNQPQHF
TRBJ1-5	NA	TRBV20-1	few	TGCAGTGCTCCTACCCCCACGTTCAATCAGCCCCAGCATTTT	CSAPTPTFNQPQHF
TRBJ2-1	NA	TRBV7-2	NA	TGTGCCAGCAGCTTCGGGGCGAATGAGCAGTTCTTC	CASSFGANEQFF
TRBJ1-2	NA	TRBV5-1	few	TGCGCCAGCAGCTGGGGCACTGCCCTCGGGGGATATGGCTACACCTTC	CASSWGTALGGYGYTF
TRBJ2-2	TRBD2	TRBV7-9	NA	TGTGCCAGCAGATATCCAAGCGGGGGGAACACCGGGGAGCTGTTTTTT	CASRYPSGGNTGELFF
TRBJ1-1	NA	TRBV28	NA	TGTGCCAGCAGTTCCCTCGGCTTTAGCGGCGAAGCTTTCTTT	CASSSLGFSGEAFF
TRBJ1-1	NA	TRBV3-1	few	TGTGCCGTTCGAGGGGCCCTACTCATGAACACTGAAGCTTTCTTT	CAVRGALLMNTEAFF
TRBJ1-1	NA	TRBV21-1	NA	TGTGCCAGCCGCGACCTAGGTACGGTCAGGGAGAGTGACACTGAAGCTTTCTTT	CASRDLGTVRESDTEAFF
TRBJ1-1	TRBD1	TRBV7-9	NA	TGTGCCAGCAGCTCACAGGGGGAGGGCACTGAAGCTTTCTTT	CASSSQGEGTEAFF
TRBJ2-6	TRBD1	TRBV6-6	NA	TGTGCCAGCAGGGGGACAGACTCTGGGGCCAACGTCCTGACTTTC	CASRGTDSGANVLTF
TRBJ1-1	NA	TRBV9	few	TGTGCCAGCAGTCCGGAGCCGAACACTGAAGCTTTCTTT	CASSPEPNTEAFF
TRBJ2-1	NA	TRBV7-2	many	TGTGCCAGCAGCTTAGAGTTTCCGGGGGCGGGCGGTGAGCAGTTCTTC	CASSLEFPGAGGEQFF
TRBJ2-7	TRBD1	TRBV5-1	few	TGCGCCAGCAGATCCGGGACAGGACGGTACGAGCAGTACTTC	CASRSGTGRYEQYF
TRBJ1-2	NA	TRBV4-2	few	TGTGCCAGCAGCCAAGATTCCTTCGGGGTGGAAGGCTACACCTTC	CASSQDSFGVEGYTF
TRBJ1-3	NA	TRBV7-2	many	TGTGCCAGCAGCTTAGGGGGCTCTGGAAACACCATATATTTT	CASSLGGSGNTIYF
TRBJ2-3	NA	TRBV3-1	NA	TGTGCCAGCAGTCAGGGATTCGATACGCAGTATTTT	CASSQGFDTQYF
TRBJ2-3	TRBD2	TRBV3-1	NA	TGTGCCAGCAGCCAAGACCTGATCGGGGGGGGTTGGGATACGCAGTATTTT	CASSQDLIGGGWDTQYF
TRBJ1-2	NA	TRBV29-1	NA	TGCAGCGCGCGGACAGTAGAACCTAACTATGGCTACACCTTC	CSARTVEPNYGYTF
TRBJ1-4	NA	TRBV6-6	few	TGTGCCAGCCGTATAACAGGGATTACTAATGAAAAACTGTTTTTT	CASRITGITNEKLFF
TRBJ1-3	NA	TRBV20-1	NA	TGCAGTGCTAGAGATGGTGGAAACACCATATATTTT	CSARDGGNTIYF
TRBJ1-5	NA	TRBV10-3	few	TGTGCCATCATGGGGGGCCCCAATCAGCCCCAGCATTTT	CAIMGGPNQPQHF
TRBJ2-3	NA	TRBV11-2	many	TGTGCCAGCAGCTTAGTCTTGCGGCCTAGCACAGATACGCAGTATTTT	CASSLVLRPSTDTQYF
TRBJ2-7	NA	TRBV4-1	NA	TGCGCCAGCAGCCCCCTCGGCCACGAGCAGTACTTC	CASSPLGHEQYF
TRBJ2-5	TRBD1	TRBV7-2	many	TGTGCCAGCAGCCCCGGACAGGGACGAGAGACCCAGTACTTC	CASSPGQGRETQYF
TRBJ2-5	TRBD2	TRBV7-9	NA	TGTGCCAGCAGCCTCCGAAGCGGGGGGCGTCAAGAGACCCAGTACTTC	CASSLRSGGRQETQYF
TRBJ1-3	NA	TRBV5-6	NA	TGTGCCAGCGCGGGGCTTTCTGGAAACACCATATATTTT	CASAGLSGNTIYF
TRBJ2-5	NA	TRBV2	NA	TGTGCCAGTTTCCGGGACGGACAAGAGACCCAGTACTTC	CASFRDGQETQYF
TRBJ2-7	TRBD2	TRBV4-2	many	TGTGCCAGCAGCCCCGAGCGGGGGGGCTCCTACGAGCAGTACTTC	CASSPERGGSYEQYF
TRBJ2-7	NA	TRBV9	few	TGTGCCAGCAGCGTGGGCGGGGCTGACTACGAGCAGTACTTC	CASSVGGADYEQYF
TRBJ2-3	NA	TRBV29-1	NA	TGCAGCGGGGGCCCTCCCGGGCGCACAGATACGCAGTATTTT	CSGGPPGRTDTQYF
TRBJ2-3	NA	TRBV7-9	few	TGTGCCAGCAGTTCAGAGGTCGGAGATACGCAGTATTTT	CASSSEVGDTQYF
TRBJ2-3	NA	TRBV7-2	NA	TGTGCCAGCAGCTCGAGGAAGACGGCTAGATTCGCAGATACGCAGTATTTT	CASSSRKTARFADTQYF
TRBJ2-7	NA	TRBV6-1	NA	TGTGCCAGCAGCCGGGACTCTTTTTACGAGCAGTACTTC	CASSRDSFYEQYF
TRBJ2-5	TRBD1	TRBV5-4	many	TGTGCCAGCAGCGGGGACAGCCTTCAAGAGACCCAGTACTTC	CASSGDSLQETQYF
TRBJ1-5	NA	TRBV10-2	NA	TGCGCCAGCAGTGAGGTAGGTGGGAGCAATCAGCCCCAGCATTTT	CASSEVGGSNQPQHF
TRBJ1-1	TRBD1	TRBV5-1	few	TGCGCCAGCAGCACACAGGGGACGAACACTGAAGCTTTCTTT	CASSTQGTNTEAFF
TRBJ2-5	NA	TRBV6-5	few	TGTGCCAGCAGTGATCTGGGGGAGACCCAGTACTTC	CASSDLGETQYF
TRBJ2-2	TRBD1	TRBV27	few	TGTGCCAGCAGTAACCGGGACAGGGGTGTCGGGGAGCTGTTTTTT	CASSNRDRGVGELFF
TRBJ1-2	NA	TRBV9	few	TGTGCCAGCAGCGATACAGGGTCGGGGAACTATGGCTACACCTTC	CASSDTGSGNYGYTF
TRBJ1-6	NA	TRBV7-2	NA	TGTGCCAGCAGCTTAGTTTTTCGGGATTCACCCCTCCACTTT	CASSLVFRDSPLHF
TRBJ1-2	NA	TRBV10-3	NA	TGTGCCTCTCAAGGGGTAAACTATGGCTACACCTTC	CASQGVNYGYTF
TRBJ2-3	NA	TRBV28	NA	TGTGCCAGCAGTTTCGGGCGGGGAGGTAGCACAGATACGCAGTATTTT	CASSFGRGGSTDTQYF
TRBJ1-1	NA	TRBV28	NA	TGTGCCAGCAGTCCTCCTCGGGGGGGAAAAGGCACTGAAGCTTTCTTT	CASSPPRGGKGTEAFF
TRBJ2-3	NA	TRBV5-1	few	TGCGCCAGCAGCTTGGCCCCGCACACAGATACGCAGTATTTT	CASSLAPHTDTQYF
TRBJ2-5	TRBD2	TRBV5-1	few	TGCGCCAGCAGCTTTCAGGGACTAGCGGGGGCGGAGACCCAGTACTTC	CASSFQGLAGAETQYF
TRBJ1-2	NA	TRBV7-2	NA	TGTGCCAGCAGCCCAGTCGGTAGCGGGAACTATGGCTACACCTTC	CASSPVGSGNYGYTF
TRBJ1-1	NA	TRBV5-1	NA	TGCGCCAGCAGGGGCACTGCAGGGATAAACACTGAAGCTTTCTTT	CASRGTAGINTEAFF
TRBJ1-5	NA	TRBV7-9	few	TGTGCCAGCAGCCGCTCGGGGGTGTCTGGCAATCAGCCCCAGCATTTT	CASSRSGVSGNQPQHF
TRBJ2-5	NA	TRBV3-1	NA	TGTGCCAGCAGCCAAGATGACCGGGGTCGGGAGACCCAGTACTTC	CASSQDDRGRETQYF
TRBJ2-1	NA	TRBV19	NA	TGTGCCAGTAGTATAGAGGTCGGGAATGAGCAGTTCTTC	CASSIEVGNEQFF